This T cell receptor (beta chain) was recovered during a study of T cells in Graves' hyperthyroidism and ophthalmopathy (dated by TCRdb to about 2019). Study-wide context: A discovery cohort of 95 to 100 patients, approximately 45 with Graves' ophthalmopathy and roughly 59 with stable Graves' hyperthyroidism, was used to find distinguishing TCR V-J signatures. In more than five Graves' hyperthyroidism patients, the study also compared T-cell repertoires from thyroid tissue with T-cell repertoires from blood. TCR Vbeta CDR3 sequencing of 130 to 150 peripheral blood samples (43 ophthalmopathy, 75 hyperthyroidism and some 17 progressor patients) is reported in the paper. After blood sampling, hyperthyroidism patients were treated with methimazole at a starting dose of 30 mg daily, and ophthalmopathy patients were treated with high-dose intravenous methylprednisolone. Prospective prediction of ophthalmopathy was tested in an independent validation cohort consisting of roughly 20 hyperthyroidism patients and around 16 patients who later progressed to ophthalmopathy. The roughly 100 discovery patients were randomly split 7:3 into training and test sets. The paper's findings and limits, for the study overall: A 13 V-J signature model separated ophthalmopathy from stable hyperthyroidism, with approximately 86% sensitivity and roughly 81% specificity in cross-validation and 80%/75% in testing. No statistical method was used to fix the sample size in advance, and group allocation was not hidden from the investigators. In validation, the model predicted progression to ophthalmopathy a median of 6.5 months before onset, with around 70% sensitivity and roughly 77% specificity. Most expanded thyroid clonotypes (frequency above 0.001) were also found in blood, which suggests that blood repertoires may mirror thyroid immune responses.

CDR1 and CDR2, looked up from the germline V gene, are SGDLS and YYNGEE. The CDR3 holds 15 amino acids from the cysteine to the phenylalanine. Kept here is only the CDR3 DNA, which spans 45 bases and is read in frame from base 1. Amplification of TCR beta CDR3 regions was carried out from RNA transcripts. The TCR CDR3 was subjected to a first round of RT-PCR using the HTBI primer set and the Qiagen OneStep RT-PCR kit. The libraries were constructed in a second round of multiplex PCR and then size-selected and purified. Libraries were sequenced paired-end with 100 bp reads on an Illumina HiSeq2000. Under the source paper's analysis protocol: SOAPnuke was used to process the raw data, with reads discarded if the reads contained adapters or uncalled bases, had a mean Phred below 15, or lacked an exact constant-primer or identifier match. High-quality paired reads were merged with COPE v1.2.5, and unique nucleotide sequences were defined as clonotypes. Clonotypes were aligned to IMGT TRBV, TRBD and TRBJ reference segments using MiTCR v1.1. The analysis was restricted to V-J combinations with a frequency above 0.0001, which together covered 99% to 99.2% of the repertoires. The TCS score was defined as the ratio of F50 (clonal expansion) to E x V (chaos), calculated using BLOSUM62-based TCRdist between CDR3 peptides within each V-J. Welch's t-statistics and random forest reduced fewer than 550 V-J features to 13, which were used in a naive Bayes classifier (R e1071). The Morisita-Horn index was used to measure how similar the thyroid and blood repertoires were. TCRdb's own reprocessing of the public reads used fastp at Q25 and MiXCR and kept productive beta chains. Merged by CDR3 protein, the rows form single entries marked with the most common genes and DNA. Clone size and V and J calls follow TCRdb, not the original study. The sample table lists about 570,000 distinct CDR3 sequences, around 46% of them with a count of one. The ten largest make up 19% of the sample.

Any patient with an uncontrolled infection, another autoimmune disease, pregnancy or lactation was excluded. Diagnoses were based on clinical symptoms, serum thyroxine and TRAb, thyroid ultrasound and orbital computed tomography. Total RNA was extracted with Trizol reagent, and quality was checked on an Agilent 2100 Bioanalyzer. To note about this clonotype: Its recognized antigen is unknown. A read error may account for a junction end that differs from germline.

The chain is encoded by TRBV9 joined to TRBJ2-5, with 7 junctional bases fitting TRBD2. The source of this sequence is an adult woman with Graves' disease, either hyperthyroidism or ophthalmopathy (not recorded which). The sequencing sample was made of peripheral blood or thyroid tissue (not recorded which). The base sequence is TGCGCCAGCAGCGTAGGACTAGAGGGGCAAGAGACCCAGTACTTC. It translates to CASSVGLEGQETQYF. Beyond the CDR3, the reference TRBV9 and TRBJ2-5 genes provide the residues; the full variable domain reads: DSGVTQTPKHLITATGQRVTLRCSPRSGDLSVYWYQQSLDQGLQFLIQYYNGEERAKGNILERFSAQQFPDLHSELNLSSLELGDSALYFCASSVGLEGQETQYFGPGTRLLVL.